Included here is one T cell receptor (beta chain) sequence, with context. There are many counts of this clonotype. What this receptor recognizes is not known. Qualities for individual bases were not recorded, and no much larger clone is one base off. The entry originates in a study of T cells in Graves' hyperthyroidism and ophthalmopathy (dated by TCRdb to about 2019). A note on the overall study: Peripheral blood samples were taken at initial diagnosis, before any treatment was given. TCR V-J signatures able to tell the groups apart were searched for in a discovery cohort of approximately 95 patients, of whom roughly 42 had Graves' ophthalmopathy and about 55 had stable Graves' hyperthyroidism. An independent validation cohort of 18 to 20 hyperthyroidism patients and more than 15 patients who later progressed to ophthalmopathy tested prospective prediction of ophthalmopathy. The approximately 100 discovery patients were randomly split 7:3 into training and test sets. The study also compared thyroid tissue and blood T-cell repertoires from a handful of Graves' hyperthyroidism patients. Following sampling, methimazole starting at 30 mg daily was given to hyperthyroidism patients, and high-dose intravenous methylprednisolone was given to ophthalmopathy patients. The paper describes TCR Vbeta CDR3 sequencing of 135 peripheral blood samples, made up of about 41 ophthalmopathy patients, roughly 75 hyperthyroidism patients and approximately 17 progressor patients.

Stable Graves' hyperthyroidism was defined as the absence of progression to ophthalmopathy over 18 months of follow-up. Hyperthyroidism patients were newly diagnosed, with disease duration under 2 months, and aged 18 to 65 years. Exclusion was applied to patients with uncontrolled infections, other autoimmune diseases, pregnancy or lactation. Diagnoses were established on the basis of clinical symptoms, serum thyroxine and TRAb, thyroid ultrasound, and orbital computed tomography. PBMCs were separated from approximately 9.9 ml of fresh peripheral blood using Ficoll-Paque density gradient centrifugation. Total RNA was extracted with Trizol reagent, and quality was checked on an Agilent 2100 Bioanalyzer. TCR beta CDR3 regions were amplified from RNA transcripts. A first-round RT-PCR of the TCR CDR3 used the HTBI primer set with the Qiagen OneStep RT-PCR kit. Libraries were constructed in a second round of multiplex PCR, after which size selection and purification were performed. The libraries were sequenced on an Illumina HiSeq2000 using paired-end 100 bp reads. In the authors' own workflow: SOAPnuke was used to process the raw data, removing reads that contained adapters or uncalled bases, had a mean Phred below 15, or lacked an exact match to the constant primer or identifier. High-quality paired reads were merged with COPE v1.2.5, and unique nucleotide sequences were defined as clonotypes. Clonotypes were aligned to IMGT TRBV, TRBD and TRBJ reference segments using MiTCR v1.1. Analysis was restricted to V-J combinations with a frequency above 0.0001, which covered 99.2% of repertoires. The TCS score was defined as F50 (clonal expansion) divided by E x V (chaos), with BLOSUM62-based TCRdist calculated between CDR3 peptides within each V-J. Welch's t-statistics and random forest reduced 450 to 600 V-J features to under 15, which were used in a naive Bayes classifier (R e1071). TCRdb took the public reads, trimmed them with fastp at Q25, ran MiXCR for clone calling and kept in-frame beta chains. Rows are unified per CDR3 protein, each entry keeping the most common DNA and genes. The V and J calls reflect TCRdb's pipeline rather than the authors' work. The sample data list roughly 300,000 distinct CDR3 sequences, and approximately 14% of these were observed just once. The biggest ten clones account for approximately 23% of the sample.

What the work shows at the level of the full study, not this receptor alone: In validation, progression to ophthalmopathy was predicted by the model with 55% to 71% sensitivity and around 75% specificity, a median of 6.5 months before onset. A 13 V-J signature model separated ophthalmopathy from stable hyperthyroidism, with around 91% sensitivity and about 81% specificity in cross-validation and 80%/75% in testing. No statistical method was used to set the sample size in advance, and investigators knew the group allocation. Most expanded thyroid clonotypes (frequency above 0.001) were also detected in blood, suggesting blood repertoires may reflect thyroid immune responses.

Sequenced: blood. This TCR came from a woman under 40 with Graves' hyperthyroidism.

In nucleotide form, the sequence is TGTGCCAGCAGCCCTGGGGTTGCGACTCAGCAGTTCTTC. Translated, it reads CASSPGVATQQFF. Rearrangement joined TRBV11-2 to TRBJ2-1; no D gene call is confident. The CDR3 numbers 13 residues from cysteine through phenylalanine. The CDR3 DNA has 39 bases and is translated from base 1. The germline ends are 16 bases apart after V is trimmed by 5 bases and J by 11 bases. Taken from the germline V gene, the CDR1 and CDR2 loops are SGHAT and FQNNGV.